A single sample is the source of the 11 T cell receptor beta chains below, sequenced in a study of CD8+CD57+ T cells in acquired aplastic anemia. For CDR3 and TCR beta VDJ profiling, genomic DNA was the template used. MiXCR was run by TCRdb on the reads, yielding one entry per CDR3 protein. The sample comprises some 200,000 distinct CDR3 sequences, 34% of which are singletons, and around 1.1% rests with the top ten. Sequenced material: sorted CD4+, CD8+, or CD8+CD57+ T cells (not recorded which) from PBMCs. The source is a human donor in good health, serving as a control.

The sample holds a few counts of this clonotype. V gene TRBV15 combines with J gene TRBJ2-7, with no clear D. Germline loops: CDR1 LNHNV, CDR2 YYDKDF (reference sequence). Trimming cost V 4 bases and J 2 bases, with 24 bases left between them. The CDR3 length is 18 residues. DNA of the CDR3: TGTGCCACCAGCATCCAAATCCGAAGTCAAGGGAAAACCTACGAGCAGTACTTC. It translates to CATSIQIRSQGKTYEQYF.

This clonotype was seen repeatedly, ten times or more. This chain links TRBV20-1 with TRBJ1-2; no clear D gene. V was pared by 3 bases and J by 3 bases, with 17 bases between. The length of the CDR3 is 15 residues. CDR1 and CDR2 from the germline V gene are DFQATT and SNEGSKA (reference sequence). CDR3 in amino acids: CSARGSRQWDYGYTF. CDR3 in DNA: TGCAGTGCTAGGGGCAGCCGGCAATGGGACTATGGCTACACCTTC.

At least ten counts were recorded for this clonotype. The chain links TRBV10-2 to TRBJ1-2; 8 bases fit TRBD1. Germline CDR1 is WSHSY and CDR2 is SAAADI. V dropped 6 bases and J dropped 7; count of bases not matched to a gene: 10. There are 14 residues in the CDR3. CDR3 coding DNA: TGCGCCAGCAGCCCCCCCGACAGGGGAACTGGCTACACCTTC. This translates into CASSPPDRGTGYTF.

This clonotype was counted only a few times. This chain uses TRBV5-1 with TRBJ2-5, with TRBD2 matching over 12 bases. The CDR3 is made up of 15 amino acids. From germline, CDR1 is SGHRS and CDR2 YFSETQ. The V segment lost 4 bases and the J segment 5 bases; nucleotides outside the gene matches: 6. The DNA for the CDR3 is TGCGCCAGCAGCCTGACTGGACTAGCGGGGGAGACCCAGTACTTC. It codes for CASSLTGLAGETQYF.

This sequence joins TRBV29-1 and TRBJ2-7, with D possibly matching TRBD2 (6 bases). Trimming pared 7 bases from V and 2 bases from J, leaving 6 bases between. Germline loops: CDR1 SQVTM, CDR2 ANQGSEA. The CDR3 extends over 10 amino acids. The CDR3: CSGRAYEQYF. DNA for the CDR3: TGCAGCGGGAGGGCCTACGAGCAGTACTTC.

This clonotype qualifies as medium-sized. The rearrangement links TRBV15 to TRBJ2-7; maybe TRBD1 (5 bases). The CDR3 runs to 13 residues. In germline, CDR1 is LNHNV, CDR2 YYDKDF (reference sequence). The ends were cut back, 0 bases at V and 4 bases at J, with 7 bases in the middle. This CDR3 reads CATSRDQGYEQYF. CDR3 bases: TGTGCCACCAGCAGAGATCAGGGATACGAGCAGTACTTC. The variable domain in full, with the rest retrieved from reference TRBV15 and TRBJ2-7, is DAMVIQNPRYQVTQFGKPVTLSCSQTLNHNVMYWYQQKSSQAPKLLFHYYDKDFNNEADTPDNFQSRRPNTSFCFLDIRSPGLGDTAMYLCATSRDQGYEQYFGPGTRLTVT.

The rearrangement links TRBV2 to TRBJ1-2, with 10 bases lining up with TRBD1. The germline V gene encodes CDR1 SNHLY and CDR2 FYNNEI. CDR3 length equals 14 residues. With 6 bases clipped from V and 4 bases from J, the junction kept 5 bases outside the gene matches. CDR3 bases: TGTGCCAGCAGAAGACAGGGGGCCCTCTATGGCTACACCTTC. This codes for CASRRQGALYGYTF.

Many counts were recorded for this clonotype. This chain uses TRBV2 with TRBJ1-1; no reliable D call. V was shortened by 1 base and J by 0 bases, with 6 bases between the two germline ends. This CDR3 spans 14 amino acids. The germline V gene encodes CDR1 SNHLY and CDR2 FYNNEI. CDR3 region: CASSEGWMNTEAFF. CDR3 DNA: TGTGCCAGCAGTGAAGGTTGGATGAACACTGAAGCTTTCTTT.

The rearrangement links TRBV25-1 to TRBJ2-7; D gene uncertain. With 5 bases removed from V and 0 bases from J, the gap between germline ends came to 14 bases. The CDR3 is made up of 15 amino acids. Germline values: CDR1 MGHDK, CDR2 SYGVNS. The CDR3, as DNA: TGTGCCAGCAGTACCCGCGGCGGCTACTCCTACGAGCAGTACTTC. The encoded protein is CASSTRGGYSYEQYF.

This clonotype has a count of ten or more. The chain carries TRBV20-1 and TRBJ2-3; the match to TRBD2 covers 7 bases. Trimming took 3 bases from V and 1 from J; bases not matched to a gene: 4. Germline lookup yields CDR1 DFQATT and CDR2 SNEGSKA (reference sequence). This CDR3 is built from 14 residues. The CDR3 bases are TGCAGTGCTAGCGGCGGGGGAGGCACAGATACGCAGTATTTT. Its translation is CSASGGGGTDTQYF.

Points on this clonotype: One end of the junction does not line up with germline, which may come from a read error. This chain uses TRBV12-3 or TRBV12-4 with TRBJ1-5; D is perhaps TRBD1 (5 bases). This CDR3 has 15 amino acids. The CDR3 protein is CAGRVGGPGNQPQHF. CDR3 DNA sequence: TGTGCCGGCAGAGTCGGGGGACCGGGCAATCAGCCCCAGCATTTT.